Below are 12 T cell receptor beta chains sequenced from a single sample in a study of T cells after yellow fever vaccination. TCRdb fed the 5' RACE reads into MiXCR, producing one record per CDR3 protein. The sample lists 300,000 to 350,000 distinct CDR3 sequences, around 4.1% occurring once. Here the sequenced sample was PBMCs, taken 5 days after the yellow fever booster vaccination. The receptors derive from a man between 18 and 29 years old who received the YFV17D yellow fever vaccine.

The genes are TRBV6-5 and TRBJ2-1; D is unclear. The CDR3 length is 14 residues. Germline V gene data show CDR1 as MNHEY and CDR2 as SVGAGI. V was cut by 1 base and J by 9 bases, with 13 bases left in between. The chain's CDR3 is CASSYYPRGGEQFF. Written as DNA, the CDR3 is TGTGCCAGCAGTTACTACCCTAGAGGCGGTGAGCAGTTCTTC.

The rearrangement joins TRBV12-3 or TRBV12-4 to TRBJ1-2, with 9 bases matching TRBD1. V lost 8 bases to trimming and J lost 2 bases; unmatched junction nucleotides: 3. CDR3 length equals 13 residues. CDR3 DNA sequence: TGTGCCAGCGTACAGGGGGCCAACTATGGCTACACCTTC. This codes for CASVQGANYGYTF.

The chain links TRBV7-3 to TRBJ2-3, with a possible D match to TRBD2 (6 bases). This CDR3 is built from 13 residues. Germline V gives CDR1 SGHTA, CDR2 FQGTGA. The ends were cut back, 5 bases at V and 4 bases at J, with 10 bases in the middle. In DNA, the CDR3 is TGTGCCAGCAGCCTAGGGACTCCAGATACGCAGTATTTT. Translating gives CASSLGTPDTQYF.

This clonotype has a count of ten or more. The chain uses TRBV7-6 and TRBJ2-7; the D call may be TRBD1 or TRBD2 (5 bases each). V gave up 1 base and J gave up 7 bases, with 8 bases separating them. Germline lookup yields CDR1 SGHVS and CDR2 FNYEAQ. The CDR3 extends over 12 amino acids. The DNA of the CDR3 is TGTGCCAGCAGCTTAGAGGGGAGAGAGCAGTACTTC. Amino acid sequence: CASSLEGREQYF.

This clonotype appeared a few times. The V gene is TRBV12-3 or TRBV12-4, the J gene TRBJ1-2; a weak D match, TRBD1 (6 bases). This CDR3 contains 12 residues. The germline V and J ends were trimmed by 5 bases and 8 bases, with 12 bases remaining between them. The CDR3 spells CASSGGPVGYTF. CDR3 sequence (DNA): TGTGCCAGCAGTGGGGGGCCCGTGGGCTACACCTTC.

The chain has TRBV6-2 or TRBV6-3 and TRBJ1-1; possible D gene TRBD1, 6 bases. The germline V gene encodes CDR1 MNHEY and CDR2 SVGEGT. This CDR3 contains 15 residues. Trimming took 7 bases from V and 5 from J, leaving 20 bases between them. Here the CDR3 DNA reads TGTGCCAGCACTAAACACAGGGTAGTGGAGACTGAAGCTTTCTTT. Protein: CASTKHRVVETEAFF.

This clonotype was seen a few times. The chain uses TRBV29-1 and TRBJ2-5, with a possible D match to TRBD1 (6 bases). Germline assignment: CDR1 SQVTM and CDR2 ANQGSEA. Deletions cut 4 bases from V and 2 bases from J, with 20 bases between. The CDR3 spans 16 residues. This CDR3 reads CSVAGPQGSSQETQYF. The DNA of the CDR3 is TGCAGCGTTGCAGGCCCCCAGGGGTCGTCGCAAGAGACCCAGTACTTC.

The chain employs TRBV5-1 and TRBJ1-5; weak D call: TRBD1 (5 bases). The CDR3 has 14 residues. The V gene's germline CDR1 is SGHRS and CDR2 YFSETQ. V was trimmed by 2 bases and J by 7 bases, leaving 13 bases between them. Here the CDR3 reads CASSFLGGEQPQHF. Here the CDR3 DNA reads TGCGCCAGCAGCTTTTTGGGGGGAGAACAGCCCCAGCATTTT.

In this sample, this clonotype turned up many times. CDR3 nucleotides: TGCGCCAGCAGCTTGTCTGCCGGCGACGATGAGCAGTTCTTC. As protein: CASSLSAGDDEQFF. J is TRBJ2-1 and V is TRBV5-1, with D unresolved. The CDR3 contains 14 residues. Germline loops: CDR1 SGHRS, CDR2 YFSETQ. Trimming removed 1 base from V and 8 bases from J, with 13 bases in between.

This clonotype was recorded at least ten times. J is TRBJ1-1 and V is TRBV6-5; D may be TRBD1 (6 bases). The CDR3 loop spans 13 amino acids. Between the trimmed V and J ends, which lost 4 bases and 1 base, there was a span of 7 bases. Germline assignment: CDR1 MNHEY and CDR2 SVGAGI. The CDR3: CASSWGRNTEAFF. The CDR3 DNA reads as TGTGCCAGCAGTTGGGGGCGGAACACTGAAGCTTTCTTT.

This clonotype was observed at least ten times. V and J are TRBV28 and TRBJ2-3; a possible D gene is TRBD1 (6 bases). The CDR3 length is 13 residues. V dropped 1 base and J dropped 4 bases, with 6 bases sitting between them. Germline-derived CDR1 and CDR2 are MDHEN and SYDVKM. The CDR3 DNA reads as TGTGCCAGCAGTTTATCAGGGGCAGATACGCAGTATTTT. This codes for CASSLSGADTQYF.

The rearrangement links TRBV7-9 to TRBJ2-5; D is unclear. Per the germline V gene, CDR1 is SEHNR and CDR2 is FQNEAQ (reference sequence). The CDR3 covers 13 residues. Trimming took 1 base from V and 5 from J, leaving 8 bases between them. CDR3 amino acids: CASSLEVRETQYF. DNA for the CDR3: TGTGCCAGCAGCTTAGAGGTTAGGGAGACCCAGTACTTC.